One sample yielded the 27 T cell receptor beta chains listed below, sequenced in a study of vaccination and CD4 T cells after COVID-19. As for treatment: approximately 10-day PBMC culture with coronavirus spike peptide pools or control peptides (ViraFEST assay). Cultured CD4+ T cell DNA was sequenced using the Oncomine TCR Beta short-read assay. TCRdb processed the PCR reads anew with MiXCR; each CDR3 protein has one entry. The sample has 15,000 to 20,000 distinct CDR3 sequences, 25% to 30% seen once. Their antigen targets remain unknown. Sequenced: cultured CD4+ T cells from blood. Receptors originate from a human donor with COVID-19.

The genes are TRBV6-1 and TRBJ2-4, with 10 bases lining up with TRBD2. V was pared by 6 bases and J by 0 bases, with 2 bases of the junction left unmatched. The CDR3 extends over 15 amino acids. The germline V gene has CDR1 MNHNS and CDR2 SASEGT. The CDR3 DNA reads as TGTGCCAGCAGCCCTAGCGGGAGAGCCAAAAACATTCAGTACTTC. Translating gives CASSPSGRAKNIQYF.

This clonotype was counted between two and nine times. The chain couples TRBV6-2 or TRBV6-3 to TRBJ1-2; TRBD1 matches 7 bases. This CDR3 contains 14 residues. The V gene end was trimmed by 6 bases and the J gene end by 3 bases; junction bases not matched to a gene: 7. CDR1 is MNHEY and CDR2 is SVGEGT in the germline V gene. The CDR3 coding sequence is TGTGCCAGCAGGCAGGGGGGGTCCGACTATGGCTACACCTTC. It yields the protein CASRQGGSDYGYTF.

This clonotype was observed a few times. The chain couples TRBV7-2 to TRBJ1-5; D unclear. Germline values: CDR1 SGHTA, CDR2 FQGNSA. There are 16 residues in the CDR3. The V gene lost 5 bases and the J gene lost 1 base, with 15 bases spanning the gap. The CDR3 here is CASSRQRSGSNQPQHF. The DNA for the CDR3 is TGTGCCAGCAGCCGACAAAGGTCGGGAAGCAATCAGCCCCAGCATTTT.

This clonotype turned up a few times. The chain is built from TRBV20-1 and TRBJ2-5; TRBD2 aligns across 14 bases. The CDR3 covers 15 residues. Trimming cost V 3 bases and J 9 bases; bases outside gene matches: 9. Germline V gene data show CDR1 as DFQATT and CDR2 as SNEGSKA (reference sequence). The CDR3 DNA follows: TGCAGTGCTAGGGGACTAGCGGGGGCATCTGTCCCCCAGTACTTC. Residues: CSARGLAGASVPQYF.

This chain links TRBV5-1 with TRBJ2-3, with TRBD2 as a possible D gene (6 bases). Trimming removed 1 base at V and 1 base at J, with 7 bases between. Germline-derived CDR1 and CDR2 are SGHRS and YFSETQ. CDR3 length: 14 residues. CDR3 protein: CASSLSSGTDTQYF. CDR3 coding DNA: TGCGCCAGCAGCTTGTCTAGCGGCACAGATACGCAGTATTTT.

The chain uses TRBV11-2 and TRBJ1-1; D ambiguous. The germline CDR1 and CDR2 sequences are SGHAT and FQNNGV. V lost 5 bases to trimming and J lost 2 bases, with 15 bases between them. The CDR3 runs 15 residues. The CDR3 protein is CASSPTGRTNTEAFF. The CDR3 nucleotides read TGTGCCAGCAGCCCGACGGGTAGGACTAACACTGAAGCTTTCTTT.

This clonotype was found a few times. The genes are TRBV11-1 and TRBJ2-5, with D tentatively TRBD2 (6 bases). Trimming shortened V by 7 bases and J by 0 bases, and 15 bases separated the two germline ends. CDR1 SGHAT and CDR2 FQDESV come from the germline V gene (reference sequence). The CDR3 length is 15 residues. In DNA form, the CDR3 reads TGTGCCAGCACCCCCGGAGCGGGTAACCAAGAGACCCAGTACTTC. Its translation: CASTPGAGNQETQYF.

The chain employs TRBV12-3 or TRBV12-4 and TRBJ1-2; D gene unclear. The CDR3 has 13 residues. V shed 6 bases and J shed 2 bases, with 10 bases lying between them. The CDR3 loop is CASSPHLNYGYTF. The DNA for the CDR3 is TGTGCCAGCAGCCCACACCTAAACTATGGCTACACCTTC.

The rearrangement uses TRBV19 and TRBJ1-2; 9 nucleotides align to TRBD1. The V gene's germline CDR1 is LNHDA and CDR2 SQIVND (reference sequence). The CDR3 loop spans 17 amino acids. V shed 4 bases, J shed 6 bases, and the junction held 15 bases outside the gene matches. CDR3 in DNA: TGTGCCAGTAGTACTTTACAGACAGGGGGGGGTACCCATGGCTACACCTTC. Its protein is CASSTLQTGGGTHGYTF.

The chain has TRBV6-2 or TRBV6-3 and TRBJ2-6; 9 positions agree with TRBD1. V dropped 2 bases and J dropped 2; count of bases not matched to a gene: 10. Per germline, CDR1 MNHEY and CDR2 SVGEGT. The CDR3 length is 19 residues. The CDR3 coding sequence is TGTGCCAGCAGTTACGGTATGGGACAGGGTCGCCCTGGGGCCAACGTCCTGACTTTC. Its protein product is CASSYGMGQGRPGANVLTF.

This clonotype was seen more than once but under ten times. The J gene is TRBJ1-1, the V gene TRBV7-9; D gene uncertain. The germline V gene has CDR1 SEHNR and CDR2 FQNEAQ (reference sequence). This CDR3 comprises 16 residues. Trimming pared 5 bases from V and 1 base from J, leaving 17 bases between. The chain's CDR3 is CASSRVVAAPNTEAFF. CDR3 bases: TGTGCCAGCAGCCGTGTCGTGGCGGCACCGAACACTGAAGCTTTCTTT.

A few counts support this clonotype. This chain connects TRBV5-1 to TRBJ2-2; D may match TRBD1 or TRBD2 (5 bases each). V was clipped by 7 bases and J by 0 bases, with 10 bases between them. The CDR3 sequence is 14 residues long. The V gene's germline CDR1 is SGHRS and CDR2 YFSETQ. The CDR3 sequence is CASRGASNTGELFF. The CDR3 DNA follows: TGCGCCAGCCGGGGCGCATCGAACACCGGGGAGCTGTTTTTT.

The CDR3: CAGPGQALSTYGYTF. For the CDR3, the DNA is TGTGCCGGGCCGGGACAGGCCCTTTCCACCTATGGCTACACCTTC. The chain joins TRBV21-1 to TRBJ1-2; TRBD1 is taken as the D call from the table, unchecked against the DNA. TRBV21-1 is a pseudogene. This CDR3 contains 15 residues.

The chain links TRBV28 to TRBJ1-2; perhaps TRBD1 as D (6 bases). V was shortened by 8 bases and J by 7 bases, with 20 bases between the two germline ends. This CDR3 is 14 amino acids long. The V gene's germline CDR1 is MDHEN and CDR2 SYDVKM. The CDR3 nucleotides are TGTGCCAGCCGATCCGGGACACCTAAGGGTGGCTACACCTTC. Translated, it gives CASRSGTPKGGYTF.

This clonotype is termed medium-sized. This chain links TRBV5-4 with TRBJ1-1; D is unresolved. The V end lost 0 bases, the J end lost 5 bases, and 11 bases lay between the germline ends. Germline V lookup: CDR1 SGHNT, CDR2 YYREEE (reference sequence). CDR3 size: 14 residues. CDR3 sequence (DNA): TGTGCCAGCAGCTTGGGGGCGGTAGGGACTGAAGCTTTCTTT. As protein: CASSLGAVGTEAFF.

The CDR3 nucleotides are TGCAGTGTTCAAGCAAGGCTAGCGCAAGAGACCCAGTACTTC. Its translation is CSVQARLAQETQYF. The V and J genes are TRBV20-1 and TRBJ2-5; perhaps TRBD2 as D (6 bases). Germline CDR1 and CDR2: DFQATT and SNEGSKA (reference sequence). Trimming took 7 bases from V and 2 from J, leaving 17 bases between them. The CDR3 sequence is 14 residues long.

This clonotype came up a few times. The chain combines TRBV6-5 with TRBJ2-3; 8 bases line up with TRBD2. Germline V gives CDR1 MNHEY, CDR2 SVGAGI. V gave up 4 bases and J gave up 2 bases; unmatched junction bases: 5. The CDR3 contains 15 residues. CDR3 residues: CASSSGGAYTDTQYF. The DNA for the CDR3 is TGTGCCAGCAGTTCCGGGGGGGCCTACACAGATACGCAGTATTTT.

The chain carries TRBV30 and TRBJ1-1; D is possibly TRBD1 (5 bases). The V and J ends lost 5 bases and 5 bases respectively, with 15 bases between them. The CDR3 consists of 13 residues. Germline CDR1 GTSNPN, CDR2 SVGIG (reference sequence). In DNA form, the CDR3 reads TGTGCCTGGTGGATTGGGGGTTTTACTGAAGCTTTCTTT. This translates into CAWWIGGFTEAFF.

The CDR3, as DNA: TGTGCCAGCAGCCAAGCGGGGGGTTATTCACCCCTCCACTTT. Residues: CASSQAGGYSPLHF. This chain links TRBV14 with TRBJ1-6; possible D gene TRBD1, 5 bases. Trimming shortened V by 1 base and J by 8 bases, and 9 bases separated the two germline ends. Germline CDR1 reads SGHDN; CDR2 reads FVKESK. This CDR3 spans 14 amino acids.

The gene calls are TRBV6-2 or TRBV6-3 and TRBJ2-3; no definite D call. Germline V lookup: CDR1 MNHEY, CDR2 SVGEGT. CDR3 length: 12 residues. V was clipped by 5 bases and J by 8 bases, with 11 bases between them. The CDR3, as DNA: TGTGCCAGCAGTCCGAAGACGCCTACGCAGTATTTT. Translation: CASSPKTPTQYF.

The chain combines TRBV19 with TRBJ1-1; 7 positions match TRBD1. V lost 7 bases and J lost 0; bases outside the gene matches: 8. CDR1 and CDR2 from the germline V gene are LNHDA and SQIVND (reference sequence). CDR3 length: 15 residues. The CDR3 here is CASMRGLSMNTEAFF. Here the CDR3 DNA reads TGTGCCAGTATGAGGGGGCTTTCCATGAACACTGAAGCTTTCTTT.

The chain uses TRBV4-1 and TRBJ2-7, with 9 bases matching TRBD1. V was clipped by 3 bases and J by 3 bases; unmatched bases: 12. Germline values: CDR1 MGHRA, CDR2 YSYEKL. There are 17 residues in the CDR3. The CDR3 DNA follows: TGCGCCAGCAGCCAGCGAGGTTCCGGGACAGGGTACTACGAGCAGTACTTC. Protein sequence: CASSQRGSGTGYYEQYF.

V is TRBV5-4 and J is TRBJ2-7; 9 nucleotides align to TRBD1. V gave up 4 bases and J gave up 6 bases; unmatched junction bases: 11. The CDR3 sequence is 15 residues long. Germline loops: CDR1 SGHNT, CDR2 YYREEE (reference sequence). The chain's CDR3 is CASSPLQGAISEQYF. The CDR3 coding sequence is TGTGCCAGCAGCCCCCTACAGGGGGCTATCAGCGAGCAGTACTTC.

Only a few counts were recorded for this clonotype. This chain joins TRBV6-2 or TRBV6-3 and TRBJ1-6; D might be TRBD1 (6 bases). Germline V gene data show CDR1 as MNHEY and CDR2 as SVGEGT. The ends were cut back, 8 bases at V and 7 bases at J, with 12 bases in the middle. This CDR3 spans 13 amino acids. The CDR3 bases are TGTGCCAGCGTACAGGGTGGGAATTCACCCCTCCACTTT. Translated: CASVQGGNSPLHF.

This clonotype was counted only a few times. This chain links TRBV7-9 with TRBJ1-2; D remains ambiguous. The CDR3 loop spans 13 amino acids. Looked up from germline, CDR1 is SEHNR and CDR2 is FQNEAQ (reference sequence). The V end lost 1 base, the J end lost 4 bases, and 7 bases lay between the germline ends. The CDR3 region has the DNA TGTGCCAGCAGCTTAGTGGGCGGCTATGGCTACACCTTC. Translated: CASSLVGGYGYTF.

The V gene is TRBV6-2 or TRBV6-3, the J gene TRBJ2-3; no clear D gene. The CDR3 extends over 12 amino acids. The germline V gene has CDR1 MNHEY and CDR2 SVGEGT. V lost 6 bases and J lost 6, with 10 bases in between. CDR3 bases: TGTGCCAGCAGCCCCTCGAGGGATACGCAGTATTTT. Encoded protein: CASSPSRDTQYF.

This clonotype was recorded a few times. The chain combines TRBV6-5 with TRBJ2-2; 7 positions agree with TRBD2. Germline V gene sequence: CDR1 MNHEY, CDR2 SVGAGI. The CDR3 covers 16 residues. The V segment lost 2 bases and the J segment 2 bases; nucleotides outside the gene matches: 5. Written as DNA, the CDR3 is TGTGCCAGCAGTTACGGTCTAGCGGTCAACACCGGGGAGCTGTTTTTT. As protein: CASSYGLAVNTGELFF.